This TCR beta chain was sequenced during a study of T cell changes during pregnancy in multiple sclerosis. Germline assignment: CDR1 SQVTM and CDR2 ANQGSEA. This CDR3 comprises 13 residues. V trimming: 6 bases; J trimming: 6 bases; junction bases outside the gene matches: 10. Profiled with immunoSEQ multiplex PCR; TCRdb holds only in-frame clones, not every one. This sample has about 49,000 clones; approximately 92% occur once, and the top ten carry 0.99%. The material sequenced was peripheral blood, taken after pregnancy. The V call is TRBV29-1, the J call TRBJ1-2, with TRBD1 matching 7 bases. The TCR sequence derives from a female donor with multiple sclerosis, enrolled in a pregnancy study. CDR3: CSVHGQALNGYTF. The CDR3 DNA reads TGCAGCGTCCATGGACAGGCCCTGAATGGCTACACCTTC.